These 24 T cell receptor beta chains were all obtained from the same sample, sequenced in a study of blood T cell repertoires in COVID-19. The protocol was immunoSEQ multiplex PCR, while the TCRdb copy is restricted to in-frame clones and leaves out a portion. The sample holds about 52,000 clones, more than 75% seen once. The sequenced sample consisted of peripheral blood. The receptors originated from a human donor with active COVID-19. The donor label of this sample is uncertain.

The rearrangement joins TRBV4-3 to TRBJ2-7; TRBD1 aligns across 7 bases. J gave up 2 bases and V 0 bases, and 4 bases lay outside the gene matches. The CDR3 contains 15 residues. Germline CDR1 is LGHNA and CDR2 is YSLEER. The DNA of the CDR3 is TGCGCCAGCAGCCAAGACCGTGGACAGGCCTACGAGCAGTACTTC. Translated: CASSQDRGQAYEQYF.

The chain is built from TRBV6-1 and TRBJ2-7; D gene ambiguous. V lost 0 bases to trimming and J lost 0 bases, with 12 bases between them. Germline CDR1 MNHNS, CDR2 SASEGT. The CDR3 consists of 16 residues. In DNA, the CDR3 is TGTGCCAGCAGTGAAGCGCCCCCCTGGAGCTCCTACGAGCAGTACTTC. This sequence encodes CASSEAPPWSSYEQYF.

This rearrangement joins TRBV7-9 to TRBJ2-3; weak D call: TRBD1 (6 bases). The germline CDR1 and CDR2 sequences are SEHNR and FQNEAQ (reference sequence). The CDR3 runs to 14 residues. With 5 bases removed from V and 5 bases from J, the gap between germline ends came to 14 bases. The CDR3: CASSLQGTGDTQYF. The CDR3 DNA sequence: TGTGCCAGCAGCCTACAGGGTACCGGAGATACGCAGTATTTT.

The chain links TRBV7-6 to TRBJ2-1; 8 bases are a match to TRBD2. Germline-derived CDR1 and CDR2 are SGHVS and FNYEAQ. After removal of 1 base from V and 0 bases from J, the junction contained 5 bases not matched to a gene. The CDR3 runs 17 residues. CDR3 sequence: CASSLELAESSYNEQFF. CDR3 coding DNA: TGTGCCAGCAGCTTAGAACTAGCGGAGTCCTCCTACAATGAGCAGTTCTTC.

The CDR3 DNA follows: TGTGCCAGCAGTTACTCGGAGACAGGACCTTTCTTT. Amino acids: CASSYSETGPFF. V is TRBV6-5 and J is TRBJ1-1; a possible D gene is TRBD1 (6 bases). This CDR3 has 12 residues. V lost 0 bases to trimming and J lost 12 bases, with 11 bases between them. Per germline, CDR1 MNHEY and CDR2 SVGAGI.

The CDR3 loop reads CASSTWDRGSTNEKLFF. As DNA, the CDR3 is TGTGCCAGTAGTACCTGGGACAGGGGTTCGACTAATGAAAAACTGTTTTTT. V usage is TRBV19 and J usage is TRBJ1-4; 10 bases fit TRBD1. The CDR3 runs 17 residues. Trimming at V came to 4 bases and at J to 2 bases, leaving 7 bases not matched to a gene. Germline V gene data show CDR1 as LNHDA and CDR2 as SQIVND (reference sequence).

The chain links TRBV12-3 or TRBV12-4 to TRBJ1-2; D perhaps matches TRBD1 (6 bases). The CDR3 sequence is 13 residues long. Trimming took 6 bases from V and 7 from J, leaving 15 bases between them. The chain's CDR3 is CASSPNRVGGYTF. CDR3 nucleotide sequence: TGTGCCAGCAGCCCCAACAGGGTAGGTGGCTACACCTTC.

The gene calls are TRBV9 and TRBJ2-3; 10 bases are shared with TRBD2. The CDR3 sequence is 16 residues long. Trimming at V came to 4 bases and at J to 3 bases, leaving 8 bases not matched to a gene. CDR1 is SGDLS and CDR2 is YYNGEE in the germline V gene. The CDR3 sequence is CASSLAGTSVTDTQYF. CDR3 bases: TGTGCCAGCAGCCTTGCTGGGACTAGCGTGACAGATACGCAGTATTTT.

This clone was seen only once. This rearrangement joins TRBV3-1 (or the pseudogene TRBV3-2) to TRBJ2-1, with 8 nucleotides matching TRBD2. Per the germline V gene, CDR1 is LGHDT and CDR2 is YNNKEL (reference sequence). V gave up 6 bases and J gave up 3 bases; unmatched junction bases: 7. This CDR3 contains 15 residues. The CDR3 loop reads CASRVSGTSYNEQFF. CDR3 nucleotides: TGTGCCAGCAGGGTGTCCGGGACTAGCTACAATGAGCAGTTCTTC.

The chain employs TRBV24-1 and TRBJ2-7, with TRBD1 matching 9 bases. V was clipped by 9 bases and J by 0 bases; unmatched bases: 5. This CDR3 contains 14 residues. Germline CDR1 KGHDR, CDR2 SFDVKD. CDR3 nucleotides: TGTGCCACCTACATGACAGGGGGCTCCTACGAGCAGTACTTC. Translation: CATYMTGGSYEQYF.

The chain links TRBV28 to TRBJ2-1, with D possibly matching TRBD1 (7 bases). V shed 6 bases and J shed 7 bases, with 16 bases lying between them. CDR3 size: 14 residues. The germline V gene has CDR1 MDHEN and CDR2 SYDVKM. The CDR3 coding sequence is TGTGCCAGCAGCGGACAGGCGCGGGAAAATGAGCAGTTCTTC. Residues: CASSGQARENEQFF.

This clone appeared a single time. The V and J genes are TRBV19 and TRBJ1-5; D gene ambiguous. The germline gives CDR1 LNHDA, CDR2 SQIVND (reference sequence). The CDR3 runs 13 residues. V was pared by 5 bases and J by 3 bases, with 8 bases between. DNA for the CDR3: TGTGCCAGTAGTGTAAGCTACAATCAGCCCCAGCATTTT. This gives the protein CASSVSYNQPQHF.

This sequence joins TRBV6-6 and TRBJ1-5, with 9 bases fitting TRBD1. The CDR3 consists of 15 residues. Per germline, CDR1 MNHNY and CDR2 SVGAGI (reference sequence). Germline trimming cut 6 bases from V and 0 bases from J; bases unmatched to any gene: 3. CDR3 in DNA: TGTGCCAGCAGAGACAGGGGGTATAGCAATCAGCCCCAGCATTTT. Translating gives CASRDRGYSNQPQHF.

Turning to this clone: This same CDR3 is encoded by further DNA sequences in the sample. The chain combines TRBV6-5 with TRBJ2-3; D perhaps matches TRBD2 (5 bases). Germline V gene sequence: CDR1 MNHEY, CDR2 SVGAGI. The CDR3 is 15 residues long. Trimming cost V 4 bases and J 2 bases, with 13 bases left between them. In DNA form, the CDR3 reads TGTGCCAGCAGTTCCGGACGGGGTCACACAGATACGCAGTATTTT. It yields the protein CASSSGRGHTDTQYF.

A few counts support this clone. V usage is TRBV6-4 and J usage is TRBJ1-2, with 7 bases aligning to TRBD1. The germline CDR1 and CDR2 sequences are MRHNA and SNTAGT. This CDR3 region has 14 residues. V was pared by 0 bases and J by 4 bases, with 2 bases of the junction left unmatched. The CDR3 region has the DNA TGTGCCAGCAGTGACTCACCAGGGGGCTATGGCTACACCTTC. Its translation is CASSDSPGGYGYTF.

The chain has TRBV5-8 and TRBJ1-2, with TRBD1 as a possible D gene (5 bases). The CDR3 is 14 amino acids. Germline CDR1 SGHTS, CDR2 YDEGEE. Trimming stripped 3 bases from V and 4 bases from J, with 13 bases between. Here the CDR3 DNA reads TGTGCCAGCAGCTCCCGGGGGTACGGCTATGGCTACACCTTC. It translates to CASSSRGYGYGYTF.

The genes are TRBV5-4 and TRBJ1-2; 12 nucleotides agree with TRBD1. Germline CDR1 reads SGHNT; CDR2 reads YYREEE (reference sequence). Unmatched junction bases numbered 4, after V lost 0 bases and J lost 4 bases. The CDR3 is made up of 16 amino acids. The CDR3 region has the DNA TGTGCCAGCAGCTTGGCTGGGACAGGGGGCGTCTATGGCTACACCTTC. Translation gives CASSLAGTGGVYGYTF.

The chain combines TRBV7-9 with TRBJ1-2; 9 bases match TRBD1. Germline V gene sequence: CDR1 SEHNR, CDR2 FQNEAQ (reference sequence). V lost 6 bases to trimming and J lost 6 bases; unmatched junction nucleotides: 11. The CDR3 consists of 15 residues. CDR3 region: CASRSQGARKDGYTF. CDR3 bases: TGTGCCAGCAGATCACAGGGGGCACGGAAGGATGGCTACACCTTC.

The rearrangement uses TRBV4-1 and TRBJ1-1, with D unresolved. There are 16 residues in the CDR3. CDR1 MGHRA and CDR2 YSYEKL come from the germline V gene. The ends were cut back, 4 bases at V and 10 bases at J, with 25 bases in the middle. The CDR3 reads CASSRAPASPPAGAFF. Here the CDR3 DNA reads TGCGCCAGCAGCCGGGCCCCGGCCTCCCCACCGGCTGGAGCTTTCTTT.

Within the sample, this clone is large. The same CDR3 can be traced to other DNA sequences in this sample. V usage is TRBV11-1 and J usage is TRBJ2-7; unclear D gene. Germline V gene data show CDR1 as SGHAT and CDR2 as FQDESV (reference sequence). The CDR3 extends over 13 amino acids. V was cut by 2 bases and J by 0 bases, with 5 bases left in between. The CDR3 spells CASSLSSSYEQYF. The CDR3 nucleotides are TGTGCCAGCAGCTTATCATCCTCCTACGAGCAGTACTTC.

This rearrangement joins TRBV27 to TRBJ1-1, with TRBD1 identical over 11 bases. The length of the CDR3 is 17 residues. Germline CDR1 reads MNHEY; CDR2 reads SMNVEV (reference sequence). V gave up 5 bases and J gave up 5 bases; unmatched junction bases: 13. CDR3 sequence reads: CASSPGTGGIPNTEAFF. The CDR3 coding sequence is TGTGCCAGCAGTCCTGGGACAGGGGGTATCCCAAATACTGAAGCTTTCTTT.

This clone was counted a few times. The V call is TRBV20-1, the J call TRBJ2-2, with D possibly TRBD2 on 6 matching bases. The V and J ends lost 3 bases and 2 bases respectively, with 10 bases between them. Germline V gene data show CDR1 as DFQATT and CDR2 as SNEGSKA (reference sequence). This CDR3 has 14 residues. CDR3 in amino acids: CSASPGTNTGELFF. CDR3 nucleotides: TGCAGTGCTAGTCCCGGGACTAACACCGGGGAGCTGTTTTTT.

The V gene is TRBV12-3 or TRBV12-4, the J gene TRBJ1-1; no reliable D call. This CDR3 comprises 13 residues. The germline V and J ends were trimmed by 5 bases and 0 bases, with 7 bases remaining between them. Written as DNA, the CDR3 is TGTGCCAGCAGTCAACAAATGAACACTGAAGCTTTCTTT. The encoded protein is CASSQQMNTEAFF.

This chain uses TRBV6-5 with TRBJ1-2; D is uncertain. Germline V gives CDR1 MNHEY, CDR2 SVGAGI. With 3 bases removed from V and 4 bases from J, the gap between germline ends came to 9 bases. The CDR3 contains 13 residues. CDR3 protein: CASSYTYSYGYTF. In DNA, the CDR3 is TGTGCCAGCAGTTATACCTACAGCTATGGCTACACCTTC.